These T cell receptor beta chains were read from a single sample in a study of blood T cell repertoires in COVID-19. The data were produced by immunoSEQ multiplex PCR, yet TCRdb's version contains in-frame clones alone and is incomplete. The table shows more than 95,000 clones, with 65% to 85% occurring only once. Specimen: peripheral blood. All receptors come from a man under 40 with COVID-19, enrolled during active disease. Both conserved end residues are part of each CDR3. Fields, in order: CDR3 length, V gene, J gene, D gene, clone size, CDR3 protein, CDR3 DNA. D genes are given only for firm matches. A row's size may be missing; if present it is once, few, many or a size class.

13,TRBV29-1,TRBJ2-1,TRBD2,-,CSLDGTSGNEQFF,TGCAGTCTGGATGGGACTAGCGGCAATGAGCAGTTCTTC
17,TRBV28,TRBJ1-5,-,-,CASSYTTGLYSNQPQHF,TGTGCCAGCAGTTATACTACAGGGCTCTATAGCAATCAGCCCCAGCATTTT
20,TRBV30,TRBJ1-5,TRBD1,-,CAWSVGRWDSRSGSNQPQHF,TGTGCCTGGAGTGTAGGAAGGTGGGACAGTAGGAGCGGAAGCAATCAGCCCCAGCATTTT
12,TRBV29-1,TRBJ1-1,-,-,CSVGLMNTEAFF,TGCAGCGTGGGACTGATGAACACTGAAGCTTTCTTT
17,TRBV27,TRBJ1-1,TRBD1,-,CASSFRGQGVLRSRAFF,TGTGCCAGCAGTTTTCGGGGACAGGGGGTCTTAAGGTCGCGAGCTTTCTTT
15,TRBV3-1/TRBV3-2,TRBJ2-5,TRBD2,-,CASSQSSGGAETQYF,TGTGCCAGCAGCCAATCGAGCGGGGGGGCGGAGACCCAGTACTTC
11,TRBV6-5,TRBJ2-5,-,-,CASRVRETQYF,TGTGCCAGCAGGGTGAGGGAGACCCAGTACTTC
15,TRBV11-3,TRBJ2-1,TRBD2,-,CASAYGTTSYNEQFF,TGTGCCAGCGCCTACGGGACTACCTCCTACAATGAGCAGTTCTTC
15,TRBV11-3,TRBJ1-6,-,many,CASSLVGTNNSPLHF,TGTGCCAGCAGCTTAGTAGGGACTAATAATTCACCCCTCCACTTT
15,TRBV4-3,TRBJ2-7,-,-,CASSQEVGATLEQYF,TGCGCCAGCAGCCAAGAAGTAGGGGCCACACTTGAGCAGTACTTC
15,TRBV6-5,TRBJ1-1,TRBD1,-,CASIGPGGMNTEAFF,TGTGCCAGCATTGGTCCAGGGGGGATGAACACTGAAGCTTTCTTT
17,TRBV11-3,TRBJ2-5,TRBD1,-,CASSLVAPGQGWETQYF,TGTGCCAGCAGCTTAGTCGCACCCGGACAGGGGTGGGAGACCCAGTACTTC
14,TRBV29-1,TRBJ1-4,-,few,CSVEGSRDNEKLFF,TGCAGCGTTGAAGGAAGCAGGGATAATGAAAAACTGTTTTTT
14,TRBV27,TRBJ2-3,-,-,CASSQDRHTDTQYF,TGTGCCAGCAGTCAAGACAGGCACACAGATACGCAGTATTTT
13,TRBV2,TRBJ1-5,-,-,CASRGGARQPQHF,TGTGCCAGCAGAGGGGGGGCGCGGCAGCCCCAGCATTTT
14,TRBV6-4,TRBJ2-7,TRBD2,-,CANPITSGNYEQYF,TGTGCCAACCCTATTACTAGCGGGAACTACGAGCAGTACTTC
15,TRBV2,TRBJ2-2,TRBD2,-,CASSQASGNTGELFF,TGTGCCAGCAGTCAAGCTAGCGGTAACACCGGGGAGCTGTTTTTT
12,TRBV6-6,TRBJ1-2,-,few,CASEDTNYGYTF,TGTGCCAGCGAAGACACTAACTATGGCTACACCTTC
15,TRBV3-1/TRBV3-2,TRBJ2-1,TRBD1,once,CASSLGTGISNEQFF,TGTGCCAGCAGCCTAGGGACAGGGATAAGCAATGAGCAGTTCTTC
13,TRBV12-3/TRBV12-4,TRBJ2-5,-,-,CASSLTQEETQYF,TGTGCCAGCAGTTTGACACAGGAAGAGACCCAGTACTTC
17,TRBV20-1,TRBJ1-4,TRBD1,-,CSASRAGTGGIGEKLFF,TGCAGTGCTAGTCGAGCCGGGACAGGGGGAATAGGCGAAAAACTGTTTTTT
15,TRBV6-6,TRBJ2-7,TRBD1,-,CASSDGQGESYEQYF,TGTGCCAGCAGTGACGGACAGGGGGAGTCCTACGAGCAGTACTTC
13,TRBV6-4,TRBJ2-2,-,-,CASSVSDTGELFF,TGTGCCAGCAGTGTATCGGACACCGGGGAGCTGTTTTTT
15,TRBV7-2,TRBJ2-1,TRBD2,-,CASRTQTSGANEQFF,TGTGCCAGCCGGACCCAGACTAGCGGGGCAAATGAGCAGTTCTTC
16,TRBV9,TRBJ2-7,-,-,CASSVGLVGSSYEQYF,TGTGCCAGCAGCGTAGGTCTTGTGGGCAGCTCCTACGAGCAGTACTTC
17,TRBV24-1,TRBJ2-1,TRBD1,-,CATSDLSGQGARAEQFF,TGTGCCACCAGTGATTTGAGTGGCCAGGGGGCTCGAGCCGAGCAGTTCTTC
13,TRBV19,TRBJ1-5,-,-,CASTDSRNQPQHF,TGTGCCAGTACGGACAGTCGAAATCAGCCCCAGCATTTT
16,TRBV30,TRBJ1-4,TRBD1,-,CAWRETNRGFREKLFF,TGTGCCTGGAGGGAAACAAACAGGGGGTTTCGGGAAAAACTGTTTTTT
16,TRBV9,TRBJ2-5,TRBD2,-,CASSVGTSGNQETQYF,TGTGCCAGCAGCGTGGGAACTAGCGGGAACCAAGAGACCCAGTACTTC
14,TRBV24-1,TRBJ2-1,TRBD2,-,CATSVGRGVNEQFF,TGTGCCACCAGTGTAGGCCGGGGGGTCAATGAGCAGTTCTTC
17,TRBV15,TRBJ2-6,-,-,CATSSQQELSGANVLTF,TGTGCCACCAGCAGTCAACAGGAGTTATCTGGGGCCAACGTCCTGACTTTC
14,TRBV30,TRBJ1-5,TRBD1,-,CAWSAGQGNQPQHF,TGTGCCTGGAGTGCGGGACAGGGGAATCAGCCCCAGCATTTT
12,TRBV25-1,TRBJ1-1,-,-,CASSARNTEAFF,TGTGCCAGCAGTGCCCGGAACACTGAAGCTTTCTTT
16,TRBV6-5,TRBJ2-3,-,-,CASSYRRDLRPDTQYF,TGTGCCAGCAGTTACAGGAGAGATTTAAGACCAGATACGCAGTATTTT
12,TRBV30,TRBJ1-1,-,-,CALDGVSTEAFF,TGTGCCTTGGACGGGGTATCAACTGAAGCTTTCTTT
16,TRBV5-4,TRBJ2-7,-,-,CASSLGRAGGTYEQYF,TGTGCCAGCAGCTTGGGGAGGGCGGGTGGTACCTACGAGCAGTACTTC
15,TRBV5-1,TRBJ1-5,TRBD1,-,CASSSTGLSNQPQHF,TGCGCCAGCAGCTCGACAGGGTTAAGCAATCAGCCCCAGCATTTT
12,TRBV11-3,TRBJ1-1,TRBD1,few,CASSPRQGATFF,TGTGCCAGCAGCCCCCGACAGGGGGCAACTTTCTTT
14,TRBV5-6,TRBJ1-2,-,-,CASSWSDRLGGYTF,TGTGCCAGCAGCTGGAGCGACCGCCTTGGGGGCTACACCTTC
17,TRBV20-1,TRBJ1-5,-,-,CSASLRGRLALNQPQHF,TGCAGTGCTAGTTTGCGTGGCAGGCTGGCCCTAAATCAGCCCCAGCATTTT
16,TRBV15,TRBJ2-7,TRBD1,few,CATSREGGTGGYEQYF,TGTGCCACCAGCAGAGAAGGAGGGACAGGGGGCTACGAGCAGTACTTC
17,TRBV28,TRBJ1-5,TRBD1,-,CASSFTGGKGFYQPQHF,TGTGCCAGCAGTTTCACAGGGGGCAAGGGGTTTTATCAGCCCCAGCATTTT
15,TRBV14,TRBJ2-7,TRBD2,-,CASSQISSGAYEQYF,TGTGCCAGCAGCCAAATATCTAGCGGGGCCTACGAGCAGTACTTC
15,TRBV9,TRBJ1-1,-,-,CASSVEGVVGTEAFF,TGTGCCAGCAGCGTAGAAGGGGTGGTAGGTACTGAAGCTTTCTTT
16,TRBV4-3,TRBJ2-7,TRBD1,-,CASSQGKTVQGYEQYF,TGCGCCAGCAGCCAAGGCAAGACCGTACAGGGGTACGAGCAGTACTTC
17,TRBV7-2,TRBJ1-3,-,-,CASSLDAGGGYRNTIYF,TGTGCCAGCAGCTTAGATGCTGGCGGGGGGTATCGAAACACCATATATTTT
17,TRBV14,TRBJ1-1,-,once,CASSQDRRATLNTEAFF,TGTGCCAGCAGCCAAGATAGGAGGGCCACCCTGAACACTGAAGCTTTCTTT
13,TRBV29-1,TRBJ2-7,TRBD1,-,CSVGRSGGYEQYF,TGCAGCGTTGGTAGGTCAGGGGGTTACGAGCAGTACTTC
12,TRBV30,TRBJ2-1,-,-,CAWSVRGNEQFF,TGTGCCTGGAGTGTAAGGGGCAATGAGCAGTTCTTC
16,TRBV19,TRBJ2-7,TRBD1,-,CASRPRGQGSSYEQYF,TGTGCCAGTCGACCCCGGGGACAGGGGAGCTCCTACGAGCAGTACTTC